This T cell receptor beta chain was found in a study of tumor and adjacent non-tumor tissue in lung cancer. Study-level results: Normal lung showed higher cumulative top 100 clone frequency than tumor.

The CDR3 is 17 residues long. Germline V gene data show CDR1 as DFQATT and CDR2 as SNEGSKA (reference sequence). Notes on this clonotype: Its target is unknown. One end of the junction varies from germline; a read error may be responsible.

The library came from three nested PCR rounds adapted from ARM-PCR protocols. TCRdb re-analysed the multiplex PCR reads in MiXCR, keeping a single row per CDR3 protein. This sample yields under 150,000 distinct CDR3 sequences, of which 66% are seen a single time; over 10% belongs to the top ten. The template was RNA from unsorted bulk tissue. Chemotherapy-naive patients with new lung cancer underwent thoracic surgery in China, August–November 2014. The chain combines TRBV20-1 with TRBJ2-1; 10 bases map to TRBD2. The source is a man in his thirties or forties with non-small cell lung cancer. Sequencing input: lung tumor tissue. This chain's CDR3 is CSTRVLLAGGFYNEQFF. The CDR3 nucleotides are TGCAGTACTAGAGTCCTGTTAGCGGGGGGATTCTACAATGAGCAGTTCTTC.